A single sample gave rise to the 5 T cell receptor beta chains below, sequenced in a study of regulatory T cells in long-lasting Graves disease. Library construction for TCR beta used iRepertoire HTBI primers and Arm-PCR of CDR3 regions. TCRdb re-analysed the multiplex PCR reads in MiXCR, keeping a single row per CDR3 protein. Among hundreds of thousands of distinct CDR3 sequences listed, over 15% were seen once. Noted time point: newly diagnosed GD, antithyroid drugs for less than 3 months. There was RNA extracted from PBMCs, and the TCR library was made from it. The data were also submitted as part of a second study, on T cells in Graves' hyperthyroidism and ophthalmopathy.

The input for sequencing was peripheral blood mononuclear cells (PBMCs), taken at new diagnosis, from a patient treated with antithyroid drugs. Receptors were obtained from a man aged 35 to 55 with Graves disease.

This clonotype was recorded a few times. The rearrangement joins TRBV10-1 to TRBJ2-2; D is undetermined. From germline, CDR1 is WNHNN and CDR2 SYGVQD (reference sequence). V was shortened by 6 bases and J by 4 bases, with 9 bases between the two germline ends. The CDR3 runs 13 residues. CDR3 loop: CASSPDITGELFF. CDR3 coding DNA: TGCGCCAGCAGCCCAGACATCACCGGGGAGCTGTTTTTT.

This chain connects TRBV29-1 to TRBJ2-7, with 7 bases identical to TRBD2. Germline V gene sequence: CDR1 SQVTM, CDR2 ANQGSEA. This CDR3 has 12 amino acids. V shed 2 bases, J shed 4 bases, and the junction held 2 bases outside the gene matches. This chain's CDR3 is CSVETSDYEQYF. In DNA, the CDR3 is TGCAGCGTTGAAACTAGCGATTACGAGCAGTACTTC.

CDR3 in amino acids: CASSQLAGLYEQYF. CDR3 bases: TGTGCCAGCAGCCAACTAGCGGGGTTATACGAGCAGTACTTC. The V call is TRBV2, the J call TRBJ2-7, with 10 bases that match TRBD2. Germline loops: CDR1 SNHLY, CDR2 FYNNEI. The CDR3 length is 14 residues. V was pared by 6 bases and J by 4 bases, with 6 bases of the junction left unmatched.

This chain joins TRBV5-5 and TRBJ1-1; weak D call: TRBD1 (6 bases). Per germline, CDR1 SGHKS and CDR2 YYEKEE (reference sequence). CDR3 length: 14 amino acids. Between the trimmed V and J ends, which lost 4 bases and 10 bases, there was a span of 20 bases. The CDR3 region has the DNA TGTGCCAGCAGCGCCCCCGGGGGGGCGGATCGAGCTTTCTTT. Its translation is CASSAPGGADRAFF.

In its sample, this clonotype was seen a few times. The chain employs TRBV14 and TRBJ2-7, with 8 bases identical to TRBD1. The germline V gene has CDR1 SGHDN and CDR2 FVKESK. V gave up 3 bases and J gave up 2 bases; unmatched junction bases: 6. CDR3 length equals 15 residues. CDR3 in amino acids: CASSQPTGGTYEQYF. The DNA of the CDR3 is TGTGCCAGCAGCCAGCCCACAGGGGGTACCTACGAGCAGTACTTC.